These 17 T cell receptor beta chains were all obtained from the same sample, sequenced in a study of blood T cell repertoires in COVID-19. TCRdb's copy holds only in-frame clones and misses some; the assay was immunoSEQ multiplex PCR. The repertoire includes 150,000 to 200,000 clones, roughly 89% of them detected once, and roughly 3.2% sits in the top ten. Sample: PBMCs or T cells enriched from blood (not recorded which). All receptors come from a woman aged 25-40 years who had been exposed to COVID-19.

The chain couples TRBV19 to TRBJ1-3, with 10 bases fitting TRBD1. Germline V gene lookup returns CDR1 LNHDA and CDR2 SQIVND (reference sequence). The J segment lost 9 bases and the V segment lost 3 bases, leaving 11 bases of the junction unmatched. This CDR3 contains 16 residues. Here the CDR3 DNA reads TGTGCCAGTAGTATTTCCGGGACAGGGGCACCGGGCACCATATATTTT. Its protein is CASSISGTGAPGTIYF.

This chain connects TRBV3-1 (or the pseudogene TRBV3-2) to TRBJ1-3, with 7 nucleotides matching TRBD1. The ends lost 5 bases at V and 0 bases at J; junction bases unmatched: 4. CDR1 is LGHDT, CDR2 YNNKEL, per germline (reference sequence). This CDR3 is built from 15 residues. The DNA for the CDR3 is TGTGCCAGCAGCGGGACAGTCGACTCTGGAAACACCATATATTTT. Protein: CASSGTVDSGNTIYF.

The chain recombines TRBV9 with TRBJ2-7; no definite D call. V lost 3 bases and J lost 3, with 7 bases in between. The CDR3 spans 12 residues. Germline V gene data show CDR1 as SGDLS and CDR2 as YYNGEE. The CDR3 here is CASSGTNYEQYF. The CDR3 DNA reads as TGTGCCAGCAGCGGAACTAACTACGAGCAGTACTTC.

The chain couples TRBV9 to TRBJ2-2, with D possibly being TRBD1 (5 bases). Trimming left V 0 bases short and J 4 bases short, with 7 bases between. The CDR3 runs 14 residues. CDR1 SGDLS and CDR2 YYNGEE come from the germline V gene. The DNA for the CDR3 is TGTGCCAGCAGCGTAGAGGGGATCACCGGGGAGCTGTTTTTT. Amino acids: CASSVEGITGELFF.

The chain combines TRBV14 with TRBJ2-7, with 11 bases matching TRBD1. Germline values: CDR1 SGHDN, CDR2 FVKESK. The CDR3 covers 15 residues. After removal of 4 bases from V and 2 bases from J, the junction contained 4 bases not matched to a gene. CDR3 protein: CASSRPGQGAYEQYF. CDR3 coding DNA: TGTGCCAGCAGCCGACCGGGACAGGGGGCCTACGAGCAGTACTTC.

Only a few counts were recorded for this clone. The CDR3 spells CASSLIAGAGTDTQYF. In DNA, the CDR3 is TGCGCCAGCAGCTTAATAGCGGGGGCGGGCACAGATACGCAGTATTTT. The chain links TRBV5-1 to TRBJ2-3; 9 positions match TRBD2. CDR3 length: 16 amino acids. The V gene end was trimmed by 2 bases and the J gene end by 1 base; junction bases not matched to a gene: 5. The germline V gene encodes CDR1 SGHRS and CDR2 YFSETQ.

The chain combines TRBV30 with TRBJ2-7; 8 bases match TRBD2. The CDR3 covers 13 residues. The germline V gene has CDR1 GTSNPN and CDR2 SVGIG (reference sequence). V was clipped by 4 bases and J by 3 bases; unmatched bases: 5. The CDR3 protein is CAWTSGPYYEQYF. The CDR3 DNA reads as TGTGCCTGGACTAGCGGGCCCTACTACGAGCAGTACTTC.

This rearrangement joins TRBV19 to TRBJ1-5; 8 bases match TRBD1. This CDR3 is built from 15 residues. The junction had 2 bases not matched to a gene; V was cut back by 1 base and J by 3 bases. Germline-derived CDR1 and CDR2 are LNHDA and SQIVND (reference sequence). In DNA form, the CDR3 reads TGTGCCAGTAGTATAGGACAGGGGACCAATCAGCCCCAGCATTTT. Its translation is CASSIGQGTNQPQHF.

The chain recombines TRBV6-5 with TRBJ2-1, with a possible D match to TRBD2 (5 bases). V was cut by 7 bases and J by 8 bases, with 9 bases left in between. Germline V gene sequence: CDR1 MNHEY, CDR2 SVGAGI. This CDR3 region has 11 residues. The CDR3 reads CASTSGDEQFF. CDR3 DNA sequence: TGTGCCAGCACCTCCGGGGATGAGCAGTTCTTC.

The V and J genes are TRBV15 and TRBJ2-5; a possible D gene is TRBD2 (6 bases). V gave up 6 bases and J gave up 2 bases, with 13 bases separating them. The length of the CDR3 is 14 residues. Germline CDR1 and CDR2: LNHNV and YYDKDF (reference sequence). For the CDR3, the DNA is TGTGCCACCAGGACCATGGGACTTCAAGAGACCCAGTACTTC. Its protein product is CATRTMGLQETQYF. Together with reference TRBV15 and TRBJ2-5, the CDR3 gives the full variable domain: DAMVIQNPRYQVTQFGKPVTLSCSQTLNHNVMYWYQQKSSQAPKLLFHYYDKDFNNEADTPDNFQSRRPNTSFCFLDIRSPGLGDTAMYLCATRTMGLQETQYFGPGTRLLVL.

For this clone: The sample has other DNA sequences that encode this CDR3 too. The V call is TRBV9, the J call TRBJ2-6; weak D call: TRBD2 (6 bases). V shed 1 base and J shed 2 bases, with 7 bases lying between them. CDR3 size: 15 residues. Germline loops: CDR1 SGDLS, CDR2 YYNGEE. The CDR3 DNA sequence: TGTGCCAGCAGCGTAACGGGAGCTGGGGCCAACGTCCTGACTTTC. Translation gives CASSVTGAGANVLTF. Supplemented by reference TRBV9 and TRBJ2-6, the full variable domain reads DSGVTQTPKHLITATGQRVTLRCSPRSGDLSVYWYQQSLDQGLQFLIQYYNGEERAKGNILERFSAQQFPDLHSELNLSSLELGDSALYFCASSVTGAGANVLTFGAGSRLTVL.

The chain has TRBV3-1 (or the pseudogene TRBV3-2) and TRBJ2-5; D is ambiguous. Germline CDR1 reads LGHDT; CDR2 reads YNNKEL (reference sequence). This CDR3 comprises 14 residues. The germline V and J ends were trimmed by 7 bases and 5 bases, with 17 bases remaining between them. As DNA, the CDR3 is TGTGCCAGCACCGAGGTAGTGATCGGCGAGACCCAGTACTTC. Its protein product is CASTEVVIGETQYF.

The DNA for the CDR3 is TGTGCCAGCAGCGCAGGGGAGGGCGGGGGAACTGAAGCTTTCTTT. This sequence encodes CASSAGEGGGTEAFF. The gene calls are TRBV9 and TRBJ1-1; TRBD1 is a possible D gene (6 bases). Germline values: CDR1 SGDLS, CDR2 YYNGEE. Trimming removed 3 bases from V and 5 bases from J, with 17 bases in between. The CDR3 has 15 amino acids.

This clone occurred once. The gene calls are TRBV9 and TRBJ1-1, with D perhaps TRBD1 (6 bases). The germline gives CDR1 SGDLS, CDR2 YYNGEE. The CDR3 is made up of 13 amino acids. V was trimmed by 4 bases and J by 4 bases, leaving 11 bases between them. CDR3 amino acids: CASSLRQATEAFF. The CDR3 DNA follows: TGTGCCAGCAGCCTCAGACAGGCCACTGAAGCTTTCTTT. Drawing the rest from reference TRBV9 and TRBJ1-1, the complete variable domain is DSGVTQTPKHLITATGQRVTLRCSPRSGDLSVYWYQQSLDQGLQFLIQYYNGEERAKGNILERFSAQQFPDLHSELNLSSLELGDSALYFCASSLRQATEAFFGQGTRLTVV.

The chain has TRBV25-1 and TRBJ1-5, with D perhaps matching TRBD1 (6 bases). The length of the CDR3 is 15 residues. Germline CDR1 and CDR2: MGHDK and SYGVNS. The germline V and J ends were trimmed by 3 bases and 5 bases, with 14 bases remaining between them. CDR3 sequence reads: CASSDRGAGDQPQHF. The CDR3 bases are TGTGCCAGCAGTGATCGGGGGGCGGGGGATCAGCCCCAGCATTTT.

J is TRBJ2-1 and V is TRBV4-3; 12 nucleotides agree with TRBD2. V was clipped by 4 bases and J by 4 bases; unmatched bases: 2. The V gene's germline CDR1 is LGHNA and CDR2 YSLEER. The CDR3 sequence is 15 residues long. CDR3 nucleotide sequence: TGCGCCAGCAGCCCGGGACTAGCGGGTTACAATGAGCAGTTCTTC. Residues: CASSPGLAGYNEQFF.

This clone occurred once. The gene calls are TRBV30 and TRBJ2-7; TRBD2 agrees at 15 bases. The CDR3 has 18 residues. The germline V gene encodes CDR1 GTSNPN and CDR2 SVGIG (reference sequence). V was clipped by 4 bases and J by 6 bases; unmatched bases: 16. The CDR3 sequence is CAWKRPGLAGGTRGEQYF. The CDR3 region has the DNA TGTGCCTGGAAACGACCGGGACTAGCGGGGGGTACGAGAGGCGAGCAGTACTTC.